The 32 T cell receptor beta chains below come from one sample, sequenced in a study of cytomegalovirus exposure and HLA in healthy donors. The PCR made use of 60 Vbeta and 13 Jbeta primers. Some clones are missing from TCRdb's copy, which holds only in-frame ones; the method was immunoSEQ multiplex PCR. The repertoire holds 150,000 or so clones, with around 78% as singletons. Sequenced input: PBMCs. These receptors were obtained from a man in his forties in good health and CMV-seronegative.

This rearrangement joins TRBV7-8 to TRBJ1-3; TRBD1 might be the D (5 bases). Germline assignment: CDR1 SGHVS and CDR2 FQNEAQ. The CDR3 runs 17 residues. Trimming pared 1 base from V and 2 bases from J, leaving 15 bases between. Here the CDR3 reads CASSLGLGRSAGNTIYF. The DNA for the CDR3 is TGTGCCAGCAGCTTAGGCCTGGGGCGATCCGCTGGAAACACCATATATTTT.

This clone was observed once. The chain links TRBV9 to TRBJ1-6; D is possibly TRBD1 (5 bases). CDR1 is SGDLS, CDR2 YYNGEE, per germline. With 4 bases removed from V and 7 bases from J, the gap between germline ends came to 12 bases. The CDR3 runs 14 residues. The CDR3: CASSQGIVNSPLHF. CDR3 sequence (DNA): TGTGCCAGCAGCCAGGGAATAGTCAATTCACCCCTCCACTTT. The entire variable domain, with the rest obtained from reference TRBV9 and TRBJ1-6, is as follows: DSGVTQTPKHLITATGQRVTLRCSPRSGDLSVYWYQQSLDQGLQFLIQYYNGEERAKGNILERFSAQQFPDLHSELNLSSLELGDSALYFCASSQGIVNSPLHFGNGTRLTVT.

This chain connects TRBV5-6 to TRBJ1-1; D unclear. This CDR3 contains 12 residues. Germline V CDR1 and CDR2: SGHDT, YYEEEE. V lost 4 bases, J lost 3 bases, and 7 bases lay in between. The CDR3 here is CASSPGDTEAFF. CDR3 nucleotide sequence: TGTGCCAGCAGCCCGGGAGACACTGAAGCTTTCTTT.

This chain uses TRBV4-1 with TRBJ2-2, with TRBD2 matching over 10 bases. Germline V gene lookup returns CDR1 MGHRA and CDR2 YSYEKL. V shed 4 bases and J 5 bases; nucleotides not matched to a gene: 1. This CDR3 has 14 residues. This CDR3 is CASSLLAGTGELFF. The CDR3 coding sequence is TGCGCCAGCAGCCTACTAGCGGGAACCGGGGAGCTGTTTTTT.

The chain uses TRBV4-2 and TRBJ1-2, with D perhaps matching TRBD1 (5 bases). Germline CDR1 LGHNA, CDR2 YNFKEQ. This CDR3 has 21 amino acids. V dropped 1 base and J dropped 6 bases, with 33 bases sitting between them. DNA of the CDR3: TGTGCCAGCAGCCAAGTGCCCCGTCGAAGGGGCGCGGATCGAGTCTCGGATGGCTACACCTTC. Translating it yields CASSQVPRRRGADRVSDGYTF.

The chain couples TRBV15 to TRBJ2-7; 8 nucleotides agree with TRBD1. V shed 0 bases, J shed 3 bases, and the junction held 7 bases outside the gene matches. The CDR3 covers 16 residues. Germline assignment: CDR1 LNHNV and CDR2 YYDKDF (reference sequence). The CDR3 DNA is TGTGCCACCAGCAGAGATCCTCAGGGGGCGTTCTACGAGCAGTACTTC. Amino acid sequence: CATSRDPQGAFYEQYF. Filled out from reference TRBV15 and TRBJ2-7, the complete variable domain reads DAMVIQNPRYQVTQFGKPVTLSCSQTLNHNVMYWYQQKSSQAPKLLFHYYDKDFNNEADTPDNFQSRRPNTSFCFLDIRSPGLGDTAMYLCATSRDPQGAFYEQYFGPGTRLTVT.

The genes are TRBV28 and TRBJ1-1; D not resolved. CDR1 and CDR2 from the germline V gene are MDHEN and SYDVKM. This CDR3 has 16 residues. V was pared by 2 bases and J by 4 bases, with 17 bases between. For the CDR3, the DNA is TGTGCCAGCAGTTTAGTGGGTGGGCTAACGGCCACTGAAGCTTTCTTT. Amino acids: CASSLVGGLTATEAFF.

This chain joins TRBV7-3 and TRBJ2-2; 13 nucleotides match TRBD2. The CDR3 sequence is 17 residues long. The V gene's germline CDR1 is SGHTA and CDR2 FQGTGA. The V and J ends lost 4 bases and 7 bases, in that order; junction bases with no gene match: 9. CDR3 coding DNA: TGTGCCAGCAGCTACGGACTAGCGGGAGCGGGGGGCGGGGAGCTGTTTTTT. Amino acid sequence: CASSYGLAGAGGGELFF.

This clone showed up just a few times. The chain joins TRBV5-4 to TRBJ2-7, with a tentative D call TRBD1 (5 bases). Per germline, CDR1 SGHNT and CDR2 YYREEE (reference sequence). The CDR3 extends over 15 amino acids. Trimming pared 4 bases from V and 2 bases from J, leaving 16 bases between. Here the CDR3 DNA reads TGTGCCAGCAGCCAAGGGGCAGATCCGACCTACGAGCAGTACTTC. This gives the protein CASSQGADPTYEQYF. Full variable domain (outside the CDR3, taken from reference TRBV5-4 and TRBJ2-7): ETGVTQSPTHLIKTRGQQVTLRCSSQSGHNTVSWYQQALGQGPQFIFQYYREEENGRGNFPPRFSGLQFPNYSSELNVNALELDDSALYLCASSQGADPTYEQYFGPGTRLTVT.

This clone showed up many times. The J gene is TRBJ1-1, the V gene TRBV29-1; 9 bases are a match to TRBD1. The CDR3 contains 12 residues. V lost 5 bases, J lost 4 bases, and 2 bases stayed unmatched. Germline CDR1 is SQVTM and CDR2 is ANQGSEA. This CDR3 is CSVWTGVTEAFF. In DNA form, the CDR3 reads TGCAGCGTTTGGACAGGGGTCACTGAAGCTTTCTTT.

V is TRBV11-1 and J is TRBJ2-1; 9 nucleotides line up with TRBD2. CDR1 and CDR2 from the germline V gene are SGHAT and FQDESV (reference sequence). CDR3 length equals 16 residues. The V and J ends lost 6 bases and 3 bases, in that order; junction bases with no gene match: 9. CDR3 nucleotide sequence: TGTGCCAGCAGTTATCTAGCGGGACAATTCTACAATGAGCAGTTCTTC. Amino acids: CASSYLAGQFYNEQFF.

The chain uses TRBV2 and TRBJ1-2; D unclear. Germline loops: CDR1 SNHLY, CDR2 FYNNEI. Trimming cost V 10 bases and J 3 bases, with 3 bases left between them. The CDR3 is 9 residues long. The CDR3 sequence is CAIDYGYTF. The DNA of the CDR3 is TGTGCCATCGACTATGGCTACACCTTC.

A few counts support this clone. At one end the junction does not follow the germline gene, possibly because of a read error. V usage is TRBV7-9 and J usage is TRBJ1-5, with TRBD1 matching over 10 bases. The germline CDR1 and CDR2 sequences are SEHNR and FQNEAQ (reference sequence). The CDR3 covers 17 residues. For the CDR3, the DNA is TGTTCCAGCAGCTCCCGGACAGGGGGACCGCGGATTGAGCCCCAGCATTTT. This codes for CSSSSRTGGPRIEPQHF.

The V gene is TRBV7-3, the J gene TRBJ2-3; D uncertain. Trimming took off 4 bases at V and 4 bases at J, with 9 bases between the two ends. The germline gives CDR1 SGHTA, CDR2 FQGTGA. There are 13 residues in the CDR3. Written as DNA, the CDR3 is TGTGCCAGCAGCTCGACGGGTCCAGATACGCAGTATTTT. As protein: CASSSTGPDTQYF.

The gene calls are TRBV5-1 and TRBJ1-1; D call uncertain. V lost 0 bases and J lost 0, with 9 bases in between. The CDR3 consists of 15 residues. CDR1 is SGHRS, CDR2 YFSETQ, per germline. The CDR3 DNA follows: TGCGCCAGCAGCTTGGGAGGGCCGATGAACACTGAAGCTTTCTTT. Its protein is CASSLGGPMNTEAFF.

This clone showed up just a few times. The chain employs TRBV10-3 and TRBJ1-4; D possibly corresponds to TRBD1 (5 bases). The CDR3 spans 17 residues. Trimming stripped 4 bases from V and 2 bases from J, with 17 bases between. Germline CDR1 ENHRY, CDR2 SYGVKD. The CDR3 region has the DNA TGTGCCATCAGTGGGTCGGGCAAGGGGCCGACTAATGAAAAACTGTTTTTT. Translating it yields CAISGSGKGPTNEKLFF.

V is TRBV6-6 and J is TRBJ1-2, with 7 bases aligning to TRBD1. The J segment lost 4 bases and the V segment lost 5 bases, leaving 7 bases of the junction unmatched. Per germline, CDR1 MNHNY and CDR2 SVGAGI (reference sequence). The CDR3 covers 14 residues. The CDR3: CASSTPDRAYGYTF. The DNA for the CDR3 is TGTGCCAGCAGTACCCCCGACAGGGCCTATGGCTACACCTTC.

The V call is TRBV27, the J call TRBJ2-7; TRBD1 matches 7 bases. The ends lost 6 bases at V and 2 bases at J; junction bases unmatched: 7. Germline CDR1 MNHEY, CDR2 SMNVEV (reference sequence). This CDR3 region has 14 residues. CDR3 sequence: CASSSTGTAYEQYF. CDR3 nucleotides: TGTGCCAGCAGCTCGACCGGGACAGCCTACGAGCAGTACTTC.

J is TRBJ1-2 and V is TRBV28, with 8 bases fitting TRBD1. Losses at the gene ends were 2 bases for V and 4 bases for J; bases not matched to a gene: 12. The CDR3 is made up of 17 amino acids. CDR1 is MDHEN, CDR2 SYDVKM, per germline. The DNA for the CDR3 is TGTGCCAGCAGTTTAGAAGGTGGCAGGGGGCCTGGCTATGGCTACACCTTC. It translates to CASSLEGGRGPGYGYTF.

The chain combines TRBV19 with TRBJ2-7; possible D gene TRBD2, 7 bases. CDR1 and CDR2 (germline): LNHDA, SQIVND (reference sequence). V lost 9 bases to trimming and J lost 0 bases, with 21 bases between them. The CDR3 totals 16 residues. CDR3 region: CASPCPRGGRSYEQYF. The CDR3 nucleotides are TGTGCCAGCCCTTGTCCCCGCGGGGGCCGCTCCTACGAGCAGTACTTC.

This chain links TRBV27 with TRBJ2-1; maybe TRBD2 (5 bases). The CDR3 contains 14 residues. V lost 5 bases to trimming and J lost 4 bases, with 12 bases between them. The germline CDR1 and CDR2 sequences are MNHEY and SMNVEV (reference sequence). This CDR3 is CASSPQAAYNEQFF. In nucleotides, the CDR3 is TGTGCCAGCAGTCCCCAAGCGGCGTACAATGAGCAGTTCTTC.

The V gene is TRBV7-8, the J gene TRBJ2-4, with 14 positions matching TRBD2. The trim removed 1 base at V and 1 base at J, leaving 3 bases unmatched. Germline V gives CDR1 SGHVS, CDR2 FQNEAQ. This CDR3 has 18 residues. The CDR3 bases are TGTGCCAGCAGCTTAGGACTAGCGGGAGGGCCTGCCAAAAACATTCAGTACTTC. As protein: CASSLGLAGGPAKNIQYF. Based on the CDR3 plus reference TRBV7-8 and TRBJ2-4, the full variable domain is GAGVSQSPRYKVAKRGQDVALRCDPISGHVSLFWYQQALGQGPEFLTYFQNEAQLDKSGLPSDRFFAERPEGSVSTLKIQRTQQEDSAVYLCASSLGLAGGPAKNIQYFGAGTRLSVL.

This clone was counted once. CDR3 sequence: CAWSHGTSDTDTQYF. The CDR3 nucleotides are TGTGCCTGGAGCCACGGGACTAGCGACACAGATACGCAGTATTTT. V usage is TRBV30 and J usage is TRBJ2-3, with 10 bases identical to TRBD2. The CDR3 runs to 15 residues. CDR1 and CDR2 (germline): GTSNPN, SVGIG (reference sequence). After removal of 3 bases from V and 2 bases from J, the junction contained 5 bases not matched to a gene. The full variable domain, its missing parts supplied by reference TRBV30 and TRBJ2-3, is SQTIHQWPATLVQPVGSPLSLECTVEGTSNPNLYWYRQAAGRGLQLLFYSVGIGQISSEVPQNLSASRPQDRQFILSSKKLLLSDSGFYLCAWSHGTSDTDTQYFGPGTRLTVL.

This chain links TRBV10-3 with TRBJ2-2, with D maybe TRBD1 (6 bases). The V end lost 6 bases, the J end lost 1 base, and 15 bases lay between the germline ends. This CDR3 is 16 amino acids long. CDR1 and CDR2 from the germline V gene are ENHRY and SYGVKD. CDR3 nucleotide sequence: TGTGCCATCAGAGCGGCCGGGACAAAGAACACCGGGGAGCTGTTTTTT. It codes for CAIRAAGTKNTGELFF.

A single count supports this clone. Here the CDR3 reads CASQDGQGRKLFF. The CDR3 coding sequence is TGCGCCAGCCAGGACGGACAGGGCCGGAAACTGTTTTTT. The rearrangement joins TRBV10-2 to TRBJ1-4, with 8 nucleotides matching TRBD1. Unmatched junction bases numbered 10, after V lost 8 bases and J lost 11 bases. In germline, CDR1 is WSHSY, CDR2 SAAADI. This CDR3 is built from 13 residues.

As to this clone: Compared with germline, one end of the junction differs, possibly owing to a read error. Other DNA sequences in the same sample also yield this CDR3. This chain links TRBV27 with TRBJ1-1; D ambiguous. Per germline, CDR1 MNHEY and CDR2 SMNVEV (reference sequence). This CDR3 is built from 16 residues. The DNA of the CDR3 is TGTGCCAGCAGTCCTGGGCCCACCTGGGCTATCGCTGAGGCTTTCTTT. It encodes CASSPGPTWAIAEAFF.

This sequence joins TRBV5-1 and TRBJ2-7, with 9 bases aligning to TRBD2. This CDR3 has 17 amino acids. Germline CDR1 is SGHRS and CDR2 is YFSETQ. Unmatched junction bases numbered 11, after V lost 3 bases and J lost 1 base. CDR3 amino acids: CASSYTFDSGSSYEQYF. In DNA, the CDR3 is TGCGCCAGCAGCTATACCTTCGATAGCGGGAGTTCCTACGAGCAGTACTTC.

This clone came up once. The chain links TRBV27 to TRBJ2-7; D might be TRBD1 (7 bases). CDR3 length equals 15 residues. V was pared by 6 bases and J by 3 bases, with 18 bases between. CDR1 MNHEY and CDR2 SMNVEV come from the germline V gene (reference sequence). CDR3 sequence reads: CASRPGGAGSYEQYF. DNA for the CDR3: TGTGCCAGCAGGCCAGGGGGAGCGGGTAGCTACGAGCAGTACTTC.

The chain has TRBV6-6 and TRBJ1-1; D unclear. Trimming shortened V by 2 bases and J by 1 base, and 8 bases separated the two germline ends. The CDR3 runs 14 residues. Germline V lookup: CDR1 MNHNY, CDR2 SVGAGI (reference sequence). For the CDR3, the DNA is TGTGCCAGCAGTTACCCCTCAGAGAACACTGAAGCTTTCTTT. Encoded protein: CASSYPSENTEAFF.

About this clone: The sample has other DNA sequences that encode this CDR3 too. The V gene is TRBV19, the J gene TRBJ1-5; D is unclear. Trimming cost V 4 bases and J 6 bases, with 16 bases left between them. The germline V gene encodes CDR1 LNHDA and CDR2 SQIVND (reference sequence). CDR3 length equals 15 residues. Here the CDR3 reads CASSTRGGGTQPQHF. Here the CDR3 DNA reads TGTGCCAGTAGTACCCGGGGAGGAGGTACTCAGCCCCAGCATTTT.

The CDR3 loop reads CASSLLGGALSYEQYF. The CDR3 DNA reads TGTGCCAGCAGTTTATTAGGGGGGGCCCTCTCCTACGAGCAGTACTTC. The chain recombines TRBV27 with TRBJ2-7, with D maybe TRBD2 (7 bases). Germline-derived CDR1 and CDR2 are MNHEY and SMNVEV (reference sequence). With 1 base removed from V and 0 bases from J, the gap between germline ends came to 13 bases. CDR3 length: 16 amino acids.

The gene calls are TRBV28 and TRBJ1-2, with no clear D. The CDR3 loop spans 11 amino acids. V dropped 4 bases and J dropped 4 bases, with 4 bases sitting between them. In germline, CDR1 is MDHEN, CDR2 SYDVKM. The CDR3 protein is CASSWAYGYTF. The CDR3 DNA is TGTGCCAGCAGTTGGGCCTATGGCTACACCTTC.